A selection of T cell receptor beta chains follows, all from one sample in a study of blood T cell repertoires in COVID-19. TCRdb keeps only in-frame clones here, not all; method: immunoSEQ multiplex PCR. The data show about 480,000 clones, 80% to 90% seen once. Sequencing input: peripheral blood. The source of these receptors is a young man with COVID-19, enrolled during active disease. Both conserved end residues are part of each CDR3. Fields, in order: clone size, J gene, V gene, CDR3 protein. The size of a clone is reported for some rows only, either as once, few or many, or as a class for expanded clones.

clone size: once
J gene: TRBJ2-1
V gene: TRBV19
CDR3 protein: CANRTGGPHNEQFF

clone size: NA
J gene: TRBJ1-5
V gene: TRBV2
CDR3 protein: CASSEALPGDQPQHF

clone size: NA
J gene: TRBJ1-1
V gene: TRBV10-2
CDR3 protein: CASSEIRTGETEAFF

clone size: NA
J gene: TRBJ2-3
V gene: TRBV6-5
CDR3 protein: CASSYGAASTDTQYF

clone size: NA
J gene: TRBJ2-7
V gene: TRBV24-1
CDR3 protein: CATSDPGGNEQYF

clone size: NA
J gene: TRBJ2-5
V gene: TRBV15
CDR3 protein: CATSRDLAETQYF

clone size: once
J gene: TRBJ2-1
V gene: TRBV5-1
CDR3 protein: CASSESGRADNEQFF

clone size: NA
J gene: TRBJ1-2
V gene: TRBV6-1
CDR3 protein: CASSEEDIGYTF

clone size: NA
J gene: TRBJ1-5
V gene: TRBV30
CDR3 protein: CAWTEEHQPQHF

clone size: NA
J gene: TRBJ2-7
V gene: TRBV4-2
CDR3 protein: CASSQAGTSGIYEQYF

clone size: NA
J gene: TRBJ2-1
V gene: TRBV7-8
CDR3 protein: CASSVSGGARDEQFF

clone size: NA
J gene: TRBJ1-1
V gene: TRBV4-1
CDR3 protein: CASSQTGQSNTEAFF

clone size: NA
J gene: TRBJ1-2
V gene: TRBV4-1
CDR3 protein: CASSQGAYGYTF

clone size: NA
J gene: TRBJ2-1
V gene: TRBV11-2
CDR3 protein: CASSLVTGGPLAEQFF

clone size: once
J gene: TRBJ2-1
V gene: TRBV24-1
CDR3 protein: CATSDTGGAVHNEQFF

clone size: NA
J gene: TRBJ2-3
V gene: TRBV12-3/TRBV12-4
CDR3 protein: CASSSSTDTQYF

clone size: NA
J gene: TRBJ1-5
V gene: TRBV19
CDR3 protein: CASSMRSRGKGQPQHF

clone size: once
J gene: TRBJ2-5
V gene: TRBV6-2/TRBV6-3
CDR3 protein: CASSSGETQYF

clone size: NA
J gene: TRBJ2-1
V gene: TRBV7-9
CDR3 protein: CASSPTSGTLHEQFF

clone size: NA
J gene: TRBJ2-1
V gene: TRBV5-1
CDR3 protein: CASSSAGPPTPYNEQFF

clone size: NA
J gene: TRBJ1-1
V gene: TRBV14
CDR3 protein: CASSFYAGAAEAFF

clone size: once
J gene: TRBJ2-1
V gene: TRBV9
CDR3 protein: CASSESGYNEQFF

clone size: NA
J gene: TRBJ1-2
V gene: TRBV3-1/TRBV3-2
CDR3 protein: CASSQGGGNYGYTF